These 8 T cell receptor beta chains were sequenced from one sample in a study of post-analysis software for immune sequencing data. Study observations and caveats: Roughly 5 TRBV segments (TRBV5-6, TRBV5-1 and TRBV20-1 among them) occurred more frequently in patients than in controls.

Tagging with unique molecular identifiers was a feature of the TCR beta cDNA libraries. TCRdb reprocessed the PCR reads with MiXCR, giving one entry per CDR3 protein. This sample has fewer than 850,000 distinct CDR3 sequences, with approximately 44% found just once. Antigens for these TCRs are unknown. The specimen sequenced was blood. Source of these receptors: a girl aged 10-17 years with multiple sclerosis.

This clonotype was seen once. This chain joins TRBV28 and TRBJ2-3; 8 bases fit TRBD1. Germline V gene lookup returns CDR1 MDHEN and CDR2 SYDVKM. This CDR3 contains 17 residues. The trim removed 7 bases at V and 0 bases at J, leaving 12 bases unmatched. CDR3 coding DNA: TGTGCCAGCAAATTACCCCAGGGGGCGGCTAGCACAGATACGCAGTATTTT. This gives the protein CASKLPQGAASTDTQYF.

This clonotype was seen only a few times. This chain connects TRBV28 to TRBJ2-1; 9 bases match TRBD1. The CDR3 is 13 amino acids. After removal of 6 bases from V and 9 bases from J, the junction contained 6 bases not matched to a gene. Germline V gene data show CDR1 as MDHEN and CDR2 as SYDVKM. The CDR3 coding sequence is TGTGCCAGCAGGATAACAGGGGGCGCTGAGCAGTTCTTC. Translated, it gives CASRITGGAEQFF.

In this sample, this clonotype turned up once. V and J are TRBV12-5 and TRBJ2-1; D is unresolved. Germline values: CDR1 LGHNT, CDR2 FRNRAP. The CDR3 spans 12 residues. The V gene lost 3 bases and the J gene lost 7 bases, with 7 bases spanning the gap. In DNA, the CDR3 is TGTGCTAGTGGTTTCCGCCGAAATGAGCAGTTCTTC. Its protein product is CASGFRRNEQFF.

The CDR3, as DNA: TGCAGCGTTGAAGTGGCAGTCGGTCAGCCCCAGCATTTT. This sequence encodes CSVEVAVGQPQHF. The chain couples TRBV29-1 to TRBJ1-5, with D uncertain. Germline V gene lookup returns CDR1 SQVTM and CDR2 ANQGSEA. The CDR3 extends over 13 amino acids. Deletions cut 1 base from V and 6 bases from J, with 10 bases between. The complete variable domain, with remaining parts taken from reference TRBV29-1 and TRBJ1-5, reads SAVISQKPSRDICQRGTSLTIQCQVDSQVTMMFWYRQQPGQSLTLIATANQGSEATYESGFVIDKFPISRPNLTFSTLTVSNMSPEDSSIYLCSVEVAVGQPQHFGDGTRLSIL.

For the CDR3, the DNA is TGTGCCAGCAGCCAGCGCCGGGACACCTACAATGAGCAGTTCTTC. As protein: CASSQRRDTYNEQFF. This chain connects TRBV14 to TRBJ2-1; D is perhaps TRBD1 (6 bases). Germline-derived CDR1 and CDR2 are SGHDN and FVKESK. The V gene lost 3 bases and the J gene lost 2 bases, with 11 bases spanning the gap. The CDR3 spans 15 residues.

This clonotype was counted only a few times. The chain has TRBV11-2 and TRBJ2-1, with 9 bases fitting TRBD2. V lost 4 bases to trimming and J lost 8 bases; unmatched junction nucleotides: 9. Germline CDR1 SGHAT, CDR2 FQNNGV. The CDR3 consists of 15 residues. The CDR3 DNA sequence: TGTGCCAGCAGCTCTAGGGCGGGAGGGGGGCATGAGCAGTTCTTC. Its translation: CASSSRAGGGHEQFF.

The gene calls are TRBV15 and TRBJ2-1; D is possibly TRBD1 or TRBD2 (7 bases each). CDR1 is LNHNV and CDR2 is YYDKDF in the germline V gene (reference sequence). Trimming left V 3 bases short and J 9 bases short, with 12 bases between. The CDR3 loop spans 13 amino acids. The CDR3 DNA sequence: TGTGCCACCAGCAGCGCAGGGGGGGCTGAGCAGTTCTTC. Encoded protein: CATSSAGGAEQFF.

The chain couples TRBV2 to TRBJ2-1; 7 bases are shared with TRBD2. Germline values: CDR1 SNHLY, CDR2 FYNNEI. J lost 6 bases, V lost 0 bases, and 8 bases had no gene match. CDR3 length: 16 residues. The CDR3, as DNA: TGTGCCAGCAGTGAAGCGGTCTTGGGGGGGAGCAATGAGCAGTTCTTC. Protein product: CASSEAVLGGSNEQFF.